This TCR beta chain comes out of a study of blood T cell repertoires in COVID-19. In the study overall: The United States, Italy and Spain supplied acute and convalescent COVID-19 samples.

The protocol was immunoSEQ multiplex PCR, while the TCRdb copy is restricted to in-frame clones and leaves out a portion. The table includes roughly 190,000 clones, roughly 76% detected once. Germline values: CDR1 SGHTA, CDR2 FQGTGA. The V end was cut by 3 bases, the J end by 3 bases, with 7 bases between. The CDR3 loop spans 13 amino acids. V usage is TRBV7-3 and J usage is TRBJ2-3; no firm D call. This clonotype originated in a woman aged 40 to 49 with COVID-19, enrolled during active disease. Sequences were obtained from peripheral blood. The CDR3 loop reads CASSFSRTDTQYF. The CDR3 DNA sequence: TGTGCCAGCAGCTTTAGCCGGACAGATACGCAGTATTTT.